A single sample is the source of the 22 T cell receptor beta chains below, sequenced in a study of T-cell memory formation after mild COVID-19. Via MiXCR, TCRdb re-called the 5' RACE reads, giving one row per CDR3 protein. Of roughly 130,000 distinct CDR3 sequences in the sample, about 17% were seen once. What was sequenced was PBMCs or a T cell subset sorted from them (not recorded which). The receptors stem from a man younger than 35 who had mild COVID-19 (a few samples of this study predate the infection). Cell type and time point are not known.

This clonotype was observed a few times. This chain links TRBV15 with TRBJ2-4, with D possibly matching TRBD2 (5 bases). The CDR3 extends over 15 amino acids. Germline V gene data show CDR1 as LNHNV and CDR2 as YYDKDF (reference sequence). V lost 5 bases and J 7 bases, leaving 18 bases between the germline ends. The CDR3 bases are TGTGCCACCAGCCTAACCCCGGAGGATGGGAACATTCAGTACTTC. Its protein product is CATSLTPEDGNIQYF.

This clonotype was observed a handful of times. V gene TRBV11-2 combines with J gene TRBJ2-2; TRBD1 is a possible D gene (6 bases). The CDR3 is 13 residues long. Trimming took off 4 bases at V and 6 bases at J, with 9 bases between the two ends. CDR1 and CDR2 (germline): SGHAT, FQNNGV. CDR3 amino acids: CASSWTDAGELFF. Written as DNA, the CDR3 is TGTGCCAGCAGCTGGACAGACGCCGGGGAGCTGTTTTTT.

The chain links TRBV7-3 to TRBJ1-1; D unclear. The CDR3 runs to 15 residues. Germline assignment: CDR1 SGHTA and CDR2 FQGTGA. V gave up 6 bases and J gave up 7 bases, with 21 bases separating them. The CDR3 reads CASRGIRNRAGEAFF. DNA of the CDR3: TGTGCCAGCAGGGGGATCAGGAACCGGGCCGGTGAAGCTTTCTTT.

The gene calls are TRBV3-1 and TRBJ2-2; 9 bases line up with TRBD2. Germline trimming cut 0 bases from V and 6 bases from J; bases unmatched to any gene: 8. The CDR3 totals 17 residues. The germline V gene encodes CDR1 LGHDT and CDR2 YNNKEL (reference sequence). Written as DNA, the CDR3 is TGTGCCAGCAGCCAAGATACTAGGACTAGCGTAGCCGGGGAGCTGTTTTTT. Protein: CASSQDTRTSVAGELFF.

The chain is built from TRBV5-1 and TRBJ2-7; 8 bases are shared with TRBD1. The germline V gene has CDR1 SGHRS and CDR2 YFSETQ. CDR3 length: 15 amino acids. V gave up 0 bases and J gave up 3 bases; unmatched junction bases: 5. CDR3: CASSLGGDRIYEQYF. The CDR3 coding sequence is TGCGCCAGCAGCTTGGGCGGGGACAGGATCTACGAGCAGTACTTC.

This clonotype was counted at least ten times. The V gene is TRBV4-1, the J gene TRBJ2-7; D assignment may be TRBD1 or TRBD2 (5 bases each). This CDR3 spans 18 amino acids. Germline-derived CDR1 and CDR2 are MGHRA and YSYEKL. V lost 6 bases and J lost 2, with 26 bases in between. This chain's CDR3 is CASSLHFRAGRVTYEQYV. In DNA form, the CDR3 reads TGCGCCAGCAGTCTACACTTTCGAGCAGGGAGAGTAACCTACGAGCAGTACGTC.

This clonotype turned up a few times. The gene calls are TRBV6-2 or TRBV6-3 and TRBJ2-3; 9 nucleotides agree with TRBD2. The CDR3 runs 15 residues. Germline assignment: CDR1 MNHEY and CDR2 SVGEGT. Losses at the gene ends were 3 bases for V and 5 bases for J; bases not matched to a gene: 6. The CDR3 DNA follows: TGTGCCAGCAGTTATGCGGGGGGGCAGGGAGATACGCAGTATTTT. Amino acids: CASSYAGGQGDTQYF.

This clonotype was counted between two and nine times. The V call is TRBV7-9, the J call TRBJ2-3; D is ambiguous. The CDR3 loop spans 19 amino acids. Germline CDR1 is SEHNR and CDR2 is FQNEAQ (reference sequence). V dropped 1 base and J dropped 1 base, with 21 bases sitting between them. The CDR3 spells CASSLGLWKGPKGTDTQYF. CDR3 coding DNA: TGTGCCAGCAGCTTAGGATTATGGAAGGGCCCTAAGGGCACAGATACGCAGTATTTT.

This clonotype was counted a few times. This chain uses TRBV5-5 with TRBJ2-5, with TRBD2 as a possible D gene (5 bases). Germline-derived CDR1 and CDR2 are SGHKS and YYEKEE (reference sequence). V gave up 3 bases and J gave up 5 bases, with 14 bases separating them. The CDR3 runs 14 residues. The CDR3 is CASSSPAGAETQYF. CDR3 in DNA: TGTGCCAGCAGCTCGCCGGCGGGCGCGGAGACCCAGTACTTC.

This clonotype has more than one count but fewer than ten. The V call is TRBV28, the J call TRBJ2-5; possibly TRBD1 for D (5 bases). V was cut by 6 bases and J by 7 bases, with 18 bases left in between. Germline V lookup: CDR1 MDHEN, CDR2 SYDVKM. The CDR3 is made up of 14 amino acids. Here the CDR3 reads CASSARTPLGTQYF. In DNA form, the CDR3 reads TGTGCCAGCAGCGCAAGGACACCCCTTGGGACCCAGTACTTC.

In its sample, this clonotype was seen a few times. The V gene is TRBV5-1, the J gene TRBJ2-7; 10 bases fit TRBD1. The CDR3 is 14 amino acids. Germline CDR1 SGHRS, CDR2 YFSETQ. Trimming cost V 4 bases and J 2 bases; bases outside gene matches: 3. The CDR3 region is CASSTGTGAYEQYV. CDR3 DNA: TGCGCCAGCAGCACCGGGACAGGGGCCTACGAGCAGTACGTC.

This clonotype was observed a few times. The genes are TRBV12-3 or TRBV12-4 and TRBJ2-2, with D uncertain. The CDR3 loop spans 14 amino acids. V gave up 1 base and J gave up 2 bases, with 5 bases separating them. CDR3 region: CASSLGRNTGELFF. The CDR3 nucleotides read TGTGCCAGCAGTTTAGGCCGTAACACCGGGGAGCTGTTTTTT.

This clonotype was detected a few times. This chain's CDR3 is CASTPDRVNTEAFF. DNA for the CDR3: TGCGCCAGCACCCCGGACAGGGTCAACACTGAAGCTTTCTTT. V and J are TRBV5-1 and TRBJ1-1; 8 nucleotides agree with TRBD1. The germline V gene encodes CDR1 SGHRS and CDR2 YFSETQ. V lost 6 bases to trimming and J lost 2 bases; unmatched junction nucleotides: 6. This CDR3 contains 14 residues.

The rearrangement links TRBV12-2 to TRBJ2-5; the D call TRBD2 from the table was never checked on the DNA. TRBV12-2 is classified as a pseudogene. The CDR3 runs 18 residues. CDR3 coding DNA: TGTGCAAGTCGCTTAGACCCACCTAGGCGGGGGGGGCAAGAGACCCAGTACTTC. As protein: CASRLDPPRRGGQETQYF.

The sample holds a few counts of this clonotype. The chain has TRBV27 and TRBJ1-1; D might be TRBD1 (6 bases). The CDR3 runs to 16 residues. Germline V CDR1 and CDR2: MNHEY, SMNVEV (reference sequence). Trimming stripped 6 bases from V and 1 base from J, with 18 bases between. CDR3: CASSLQGTIANTEAFF. DNA of the CDR3: TGTGCCAGCAGCTTACAGGGCACTATAGCGAACACTGAAGCTTTCTTT.

The gene calls are TRBV6-2 or TRBV6-3 and TRBJ2-1; D might be TRBD1 or TRBD2, each matching 6 bases. V shed 10 bases and J shed 2 bases, with 21 bases lying between them. This CDR3 has 16 residues. In germline, CDR1 is MNHEY, CDR2 SVGEGT. CDR3 in DNA: TGTGCCATCAAACCGCAAGGGGGGCTCCCCTACAATGAGCAGTTCTTC. Protein: CAIKPQGGLPYNEQFF.

The CDR3: CASSREGAVNSPLHF. The CDR3 DNA follows: TGTGCCAGCAGTCGCGAGGGGGCAGTCAATTCACCCCTCCACTTT. The chain couples TRBV12-3 or TRBV12-4 to TRBJ1-6; 7 positions agree with TRBD1. The trim removed 5 bases at V and 7 bases at J, leaving 8 bases unmatched. The CDR3 totals 15 residues.

This clonotype was recorded a few times. The chain carries TRBV28 and TRBJ2-3; possible D gene TRBD2, 7 bases. CDR3 length: 17 amino acids. V was shortened by 4 bases and J by 1 base, with 18 bases between the two germline ends. CDR1 is MDHEN, CDR2 SYDVKM, per germline. CDR3 DNA sequence: TGTGCCAGCAGTTCCCCTCGGGGGGCGGTGGGCACAGATACGCAGTATTTT. As protein: CASSSPRGAVGTDTQYF.

This clonotype appeared many times. The chain links TRBV5-1 to TRBJ2-1; 9 nucleotides line up with TRBD2. This CDR3 is built from 15 residues. The V gene end was trimmed by 4 bases and the J gene end by 7 bases; junction bases not matched to a gene: 9. The germline CDR1 and CDR2 sequences are SGHRS and YFSETQ. The CDR3 DNA reads TGCGCCAGCAGCCCCAGACTAGCGGAGAAGAATGAGCAGTTCTTC. This codes for CASSPRLAEKNEQFF.

This clonotype was observed a few times. The chain joins TRBV6-5 to TRBJ1-2; TRBD1 is a possible D gene (6 bases). The CDR3 is made up of 12 amino acids. Germline CDR1 is MNHEY and CDR2 is SVGAGI. Trimming shortened V by 2 bases and J by 5 bases, and 6 bases separated the two germline ends. CDR3 residues: CASSYGQYGYTF. The CDR3, as DNA: TGTGCCAGCAGTTACGGACAGTATGGCTACACCTTC.

This clonotype was observed a few times. The rearrangement links TRBV12-3 or TRBV12-4 to TRBJ2-2; D gene uncertain. Trimming removed 5 bases at V and 4 bases at J, with 17 bases between. The CDR3 sequence is 16 residues long. The CDR3 is CASSPRVGSGTGELFF. CDR3 DNA: TGTGCCAGCAGTCCCCGTGTAGGATCAGGCACCGGGGAGCTGTTTTTT.

This sequence joins TRBV12-3 or TRBV12-4 and TRBJ2-2; D is unresolved. V lost 6 bases and J 3 bases, leaving 17 bases between the germline ends. The length of the CDR3 is 16 residues. CDR3 protein: CASSPWAAADTGELFF. The CDR3 DNA sequence: TGTGCCAGCAGCCCATGGGCGGCTGCAGACACCGGGGAGCTGTTTTTT.